The 19 T cell receptor beta chains below all came from one sample that was sequenced in a study of blood T cell repertoires in COVID-19. Some clones are missing from TCRdb's copy, which holds only in-frame ones; the method was immunoSEQ multiplex PCR. The table records fewer than 200,000 clones, around four fifths of them present only once. Sequenced material: PBMCs or T cells enriched from blood (not recorded which). Source of these receptors: a man in his forties or fifties who had recovered from COVID-19.

The J gene is TRBJ1-5, the V gene TRBV19; D is perhaps TRBD1 (5 bases). V was trimmed by 1 base and J by 1 base, leaving 11 bases between them. Germline CDR1 and CDR2: LNHDA and SQIVND (reference sequence). This CDR3 spans 16 amino acids. CDR3 residues: CASSIALTVSNQPQHF. The CDR3 DNA sequence: TGTGCCAGTAGTATAGCATTGACAGTAAGCAATCAGCCCCAGCATTTT.

The CDR3 region is CASSLTEASYNEQFF. For the CDR3, the DNA is TGCGCCAGCAGCCTTACCGAGGCGTCCTACAATGAGCAGTTCTTC. The rearrangement links TRBV5-1 to TRBJ2-1; no definite D call. Trimming shortened V by 4 bases and J by 1 base, and 12 bases separated the two germline ends. The CDR3 is 15 amino acids. The germline V gene has CDR1 SGHRS and CDR2 YFSETQ.

The chain has TRBV27 and TRBJ1-1, with 10 nucleotides matching TRBD1. With 5 bases clipped from V and 6 bases from J, the junction kept 9 bases outside the gene matches. CDR3 length: 15 residues. Per the germline V gene, CDR1 is MNHEY and CDR2 is SMNVEV (reference sequence). The CDR3 DNA follows: TGTGCCAGCAGTATGGGGACAGGGGTTTACGCTGAAGCTTTCTTT. This translates into CASSMGTGVYAEAFF.

J is TRBJ2-7 and V is TRBV6-2 or TRBV6-3; 12 positions agree with TRBD1. The V gene end was trimmed by 4 bases and the J gene end by 4 bases; junction bases not matched to a gene: 8. The CDR3 loop spans 16 amino acids. CDR1 and CDR2 from the germline V gene are MNHEY and SVGEGT. CDR3 coding DNA: TGTGCCAGCAGTTCAGCCGGGACAGGGGGCGTATACGAGCAGTACTTC. This gives the protein CASSSAGTGGVYEQYF.

Remarks on this clone: The junction shows a germline mismatch at one end, possibly a read error. V and J are TRBV19 and TRBJ1-2; D unclear. This CDR3 comprises 13 residues. CDR1 and CDR2 (germline): LNHDA, SQIVND (reference sequence). In nucleotides, the CDR3 is TGTGCCAGTAGTATAGGGGCGCGACCTTCGCTCCTCTTC. Its translation: CASSIGARPSLLF.

The chain combines TRBV4-2 with TRBJ2-7; TRBD2 matches at 15 bases. The CDR3 runs to 16 residues. V lost 1 base and J lost 7; bases outside the gene matches: 5. Per germline, CDR1 LGHNA and CDR2 YNFKEQ. In DNA form, the CDR3 reads TGTGCCAGCAGCCAAGCCTGGACTAGCGGGGGGGAGGAGCAGTACTTC. Translated, it gives CASSQAWTSGGEEQYF.

The chain uses TRBV6-5 and TRBJ1-5; the D gene is possibly TRBD1 (5 bases). Germline V lookup: CDR1 MNHEY, CDR2 SVGAGI. With 8 bases removed from V and 0 bases from J, the gap between germline ends came to 11 bases. The CDR3 sequence is 14 residues long. The DNA of the CDR3 is TGTGCCAGCGCAGGGCAGCATAGCAATCAGCCCCAGCATTTT. Translation: CASAGQHSNQPQHF.

The chain is built from TRBV3-1 (or the pseudogene TRBV3-2) and TRBJ2-1; D is unclear. Germline CDR1 is LGHDT and CDR2 is YNNKEL (reference sequence). The CDR3 is 11 amino acids. Trimming shortened V by 1 base and J by 8 bases, and 3 bases separated the two germline ends. CDR3 sequence: CASSQAYEQFF. The CDR3 coding sequence is TGTGCCAGCAGCCAAGCATATGAGCAGTTCTTC.

The chain uses TRBV6-6 and TRBJ2-2; 9 positions agree with TRBD1. In germline, CDR1 is MNHNY, CDR2 SVGAGI (reference sequence). J lost 5 bases, V lost 5 bases, and 9 bases had no gene match. The CDR3 runs 16 residues. The CDR3: CASSRGTGPRTGELFF. The DNA of the CDR3 is TGTGCCAGCAGTCGAGGGACAGGGCCCCGAACCGGGGAGCTGTTTTTT.

This clone was observed once. The V call is TRBV7-8, the J call TRBJ2-2, with D maybe TRBD2 (6 bases). CDR1 and CDR2 from the germline V gene are SGHVS and FQNEAQ. The length of the CDR3 is 15 residues. V was shortened by 5 bases and J by 5 bases, with 15 bases between the two germline ends. CDR3 loop: CASSPGTPVTGELFF. CDR3 in DNA: TGTGCCAGCAGCCCCGGGACTCCGGTTACCGGGGAGCTGTTTTTT.

CDR3 nucleotide sequence: TGTGCCAGCAGCCAAGGTCGAGATGGCCAGCATTTT. Translating it yields CASSQGRDGQHF. This rearrangement joins TRBV3-1 (or the pseudogene TRBV3-2) to TRBJ1-5, with D unclear. Germline V lookup: CDR1 LGHDT, CDR2 YNNKEL (reference sequence). V was cut by 1 base and J by 12 bases, with 10 bases left in between. This CDR3 region has 12 residues.

This clone was seen a handful of times. The gene calls are TRBV11-2 and TRBJ2-1, with a weak D call TRBD2 (6 bases). The length of the CDR3 is 12 residues. V was cut by 1 base and J by 12 bases, with 10 bases left in between. Germline CDR1 reads SGHAT; CDR2 reads FQNNGV. Written as DNA, the CDR3 is TGTGCCAGCAGCTTAGCGGCGGGGAGGCAGTTCTTC. Translated, it gives CASSLAAGRQFF. The entire variable domain, with the rest obtained from reference TRBV11-2 and TRBJ2-1, is as follows: EAGVAQSPRYKIIEKRQSVAFWCNPISGHATLYWYQQILGQGPKLLIQFQNNGVVDDSQLPKDRFSAERLKGVDSTLKIQPAKLEDSAVYLCASSLAAGRQFFGPGTRLTVL.

This clone was detected a few times. This rearrangement joins TRBV5-1 to TRBJ2-1, with 7 bases fitting TRBD2. This CDR3 is 17 amino acids long. Trimming took 5 bases from V and 0 from J; bases not matched to a gene: 11. Germline V gene lookup returns CDR1 SGHRS and CDR2 YFSETQ. The CDR3 region has the DNA TGCGCCAGCAGAGCGGGACTAACAAGCAACTCCTACAATGAGCAGTTCTTC. It is translated as CASRAGLTSNSYNEQFF.

The chain employs TRBV5-4 and TRBJ2-1; 7 bases align to TRBD1. J gave up 0 bases and V 4 bases, and 7 bases lay outside the gene matches. Germline loops: CDR1 SGHNT, CDR2 YYREEE (reference sequence). CDR3 length: 16 amino acids. CDR3 nucleotide sequence: TGTGCCAGCAGCGGGGACAGAGTTTACTCCTACAATGAGCAGTTCTTC. This gives the protein CASSGDRVYSYNEQFF.

The genes are TRBV19 and TRBJ1-2; D gene ambiguous. The CDR3 is made up of 12 amino acids. Germline V gene sequence: CDR1 LNHDA, CDR2 SQIVND (reference sequence). Trimming removed 3 bases from V and 5 bases from J, with 7 bases in between. This chain's CDR3 is CASSMGGYGYTF. CDR3 nucleotide sequence: TGTGCCAGTAGTATGGGAGGGTATGGCTACACCTTC.

V and J are TRBV27 and TRBJ1-1; D is perhaps TRBD1 (5 bases). Germline V CDR1 and CDR2: MNHEY, SMNVEV (reference sequence). The germline V and J ends were trimmed by 8 bases and 9 bases, with 13 bases remaining between them. The CDR3 spans 11 residues. The CDR3, as DNA: TGTGCCAGCTCGGAGGGACGACAAGCTTTCTTT. Its protein product is CASSEGRQAFF.

This chain links TRBV18 with TRBJ2-7; 7 bases are a match to TRBD2. This CDR3 contains 14 residues. With V trimmed by 1 base and J by 4 bases, 4 bases remained unmatched. The germline CDR1 and CDR2 sequences are KGHSH and LQKENI. CDR3 region: CASSPRGGEYEQYF. CDR3 coding DNA: TGTGCCAGCTCACCACGGGGGGGGGAATACGAGCAGTACTTC. The whole variable domain, filled in from reference TRBV18 and TRBJ2-7, reads NAGVMQNPRHLVRRRGQEARLRCSPMKGHSHVYWYRQLPEEGLKFMVYLQKENIIDESGMPKERFSAEFPKEGPSILRIQQVVRGDSAAYFCASSPRGGEYEQYFGPGTRLTVT.

As DNA, the CDR3 is TGTGCCAGCACCCAACCGGGAGGGACAGGGAAGGCCCTAAACTATGGCTACACCTTC. This encodes CASTQPGGTGKALNYGYTF. The chain recombines TRBV2 with TRBJ1-2, with TRBD1 identical over 9 bases. The CDR3 has 19 residues. CDR1 is SNHLY and CDR2 is FYNNEI in the germline V gene. With 7 bases clipped from V and 2 bases from J, the junction kept 20 bases outside the gene matches. Using reference TRBV2 and TRBJ1-2 for the parts outside the CDR3, the full variable domain is EPEVTQTPSHQVTQMGQEVILRCVPISNHLYFYWYRQILGQKVEFLVSFYNNEISEKSEIFDDQFSVERPDGSNFTLKIRSTKLEDSAMYFCASTQPGGTGKALNYGYTFGSGTRLTVV.

The chain carries TRBV11-1 and TRBJ1-3; D is undetermined. Per the germline V gene, CDR1 is SGHAT and CDR2 is FQDESV (reference sequence). CDR3 length: 13 amino acids. The germline V and J ends were trimmed by 5 bases and 4 bases, with 9 bases remaining between them. The CDR3 is CASSGSRGNTIYF. Here the CDR3 DNA reads TGTGCCAGCAGCGGGAGTCGGGGAAACACCATATATTTT.